This T cell receptor (beta chain) was recovered during a study of control samples from healthy donors and cancer patients. The table came from immunoSEQ multiplex PCR; TCRdb's copy has only in-frame clones and leaves some out. The sample yields some 120,000 clones, 87% seen once. The V end lost 4 bases, the J end lost 3 bases, and 12 bases lay between the germline ends. The CDR3 spans 14 residues. CDR1 is LNHDA, CDR2 SQIVND, per germline (reference sequence). The chain joins TRBV19 to TRBJ1-1; D remains unclear. This sequence originates from a man aged 35 to 55 in good health. The specimen sequenced was blood. In DNA form, the CDR3 reads TGTGCCAGTAGTAACGATAGGTGGGACACTGAAGCTTTCTTT. Translating it yields CASSNDRWDTEAFF. The whole variable domain, filled in from reference TRBV19 and TRBJ1-1, reads DGGITQSPKYLFRKEGQNVTLSCEQNLNHDAMYWYRQDPGQGLRLIYYSQIVNDFQKGDIAEGYSVSREKKESFPLTVTSAQKNPTAFYLCASSNDRWDTEAFFGQGTRLTVV.